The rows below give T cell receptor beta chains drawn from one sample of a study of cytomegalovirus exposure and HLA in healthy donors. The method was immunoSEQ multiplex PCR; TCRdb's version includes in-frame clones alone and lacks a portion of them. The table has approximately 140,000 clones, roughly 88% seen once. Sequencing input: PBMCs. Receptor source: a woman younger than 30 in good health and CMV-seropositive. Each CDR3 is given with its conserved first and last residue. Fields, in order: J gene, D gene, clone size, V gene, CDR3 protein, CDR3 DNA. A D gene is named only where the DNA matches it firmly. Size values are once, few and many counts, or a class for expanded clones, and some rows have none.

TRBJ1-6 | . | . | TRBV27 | CASSYTGIRSYNSPLHF | TGTGCCAGCAGTTACACAGGGATTCGCTCCTATAATTCACCCCTCCACTTT
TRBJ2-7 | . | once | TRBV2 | CASREDWDEQYF | TGTGCCAGCAGGGAGGACTGGGACGAGCAGTACTTC
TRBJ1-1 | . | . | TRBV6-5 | CASSYSWAQNTEAFF | TGTGCCAGCAGTTACTCGTGGGCCCAGAACACTGAAGCTTTCTTT
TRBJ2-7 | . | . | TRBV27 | CASSLLVSGAPYEQYF | TGTGCCAGCAGTTTACTTGTGTCAGGGGCCCCCTACGAGCAGTACTTC
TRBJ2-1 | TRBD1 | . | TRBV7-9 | CASSLTGVGYNEQFF | TGTGCCAGCAGCTTGACAGGGGTTGGCTACAATGAGCAGTTCTTC
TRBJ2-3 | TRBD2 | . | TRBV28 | CASSISGRGMDTQYF | TGTGCCAGCAGTATTAGCGGGAGGGGAATGGATACGCAGTATTTT
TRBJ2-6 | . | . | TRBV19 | CASESSGANVLTF | TGTGCCAGTGAGAGCTCTGGGGCCAACGTCCTGACTTTC
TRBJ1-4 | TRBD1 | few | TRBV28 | CASSLGQAHEKLFF | TGTGCCAGCAGCCTAGGACAGGCTCACGAAAAACTGTTTTTT
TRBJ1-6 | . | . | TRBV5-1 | CASSLTGSSSPLHF | TGCGCCAGCAGCTTGACGGGTAGCAGTTCACCCCTCCACTTT
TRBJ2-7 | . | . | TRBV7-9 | CASSLDYGSSYEQYF | TGTGCCAGCAGCTTAGATTACGGGAGCTCCTACGAGCAGTACTTC
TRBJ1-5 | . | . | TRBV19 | CASNHHAGGNQPQHF | TGTGCCAGTAATCATCATGCAGGGGGCAATCAGCCCCAGCATTTT
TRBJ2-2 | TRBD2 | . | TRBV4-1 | CASSPLGRAGSNTGELFF | TGCGCCAGCAGCCCCCTCGGACGAGCGGGGTCGAACACCGGGGAGCTGTTTTTT
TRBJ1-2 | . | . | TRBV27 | CASSLSSPTITGSGYTF | TGTGCCAGCAGTTTATCTTCCCCGACGATTACGGGTTCGGGCTACACCTTC
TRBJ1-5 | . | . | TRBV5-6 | CASSPGLNNQPQHF | TGTGCCAGCAGCCCCGGACTGAACAATCAGCCCCAGCATTTT
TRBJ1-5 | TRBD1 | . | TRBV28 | CASRSNPRDRSNQPQHF | TGTGCCAGCAGATCAAATCCAAGGGACAGGTCCAATCAGCCCCAGCATTTT
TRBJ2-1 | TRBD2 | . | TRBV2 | CASSGLGVAGGPWNEQFF | TGTGCCAGCAGTGGCCTTGGAGTAGCGGGAGGGCCCTGGAATGAGCAGTTCTTC
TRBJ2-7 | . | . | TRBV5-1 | CASSLAGNEQYF | TGCGCCAGCAGCTTGGCAGGGAACGAGCAGTACTTC
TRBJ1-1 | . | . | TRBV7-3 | CASSPMTAMNTEAFF | TGTGCCAGCAGCCCAATGACAGCAATGAACACTGAAGCTTTCTTT
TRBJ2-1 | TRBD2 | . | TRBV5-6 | CASSLVRAGDSYNEQFF | TGTGCCAGCAGCTTGGTAAGGGCGGGAGATTCCTACAATGAGCAGTTCTTC
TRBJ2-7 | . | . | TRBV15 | CATSQFGPIVGLEQYF | TGTGCCACCAGCCAGTTTGGGCCCATTGTAGGTCTCGAGCAGTACTTC
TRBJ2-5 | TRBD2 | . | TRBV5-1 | CASSLGISGGQETQYF | TGCGCCAGCAGCTTGGGAATTAGCGGGGGCCAAGAGACCCAGTACTTC
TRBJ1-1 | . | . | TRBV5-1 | CASSLERHAEAFF | TGCGCCAGCAGCTTGGAAAGACATGCTGAAGCTTTCTTT
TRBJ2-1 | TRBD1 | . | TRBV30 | CAWRGQGKRSEQFF | TGTGCCTGGAGGGGACAGGGGAAGCGTAGTGAGCAGTTCTTC
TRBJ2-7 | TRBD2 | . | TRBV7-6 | CASSLASGGGREQYF | TGTGCCAGCAGCTTAGCGAGTGGGGGGGGTAGAGAGCAGTACTTC
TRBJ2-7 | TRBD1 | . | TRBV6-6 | CASNDRAEQYF | TGTGCCAGCAACGACAGGGCCGAGCAGTACTTC
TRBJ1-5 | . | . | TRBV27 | CASSRGQHNQPQHF | TGTGCCAGCAGTCGCGGACAGCACAATCAGCCCCAGCATTTT
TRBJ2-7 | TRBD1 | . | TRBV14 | CASSRFRQGSYEQYF | TGTGCCAGCAGTCGTTTCCGACAGGGCTCCTACGAGCAGTACTTC
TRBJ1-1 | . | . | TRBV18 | CASSPLEGESEAFF | TGTGCCAGCTCACCATTAGAAGGGGAATCGGAAGCTTTCTTT
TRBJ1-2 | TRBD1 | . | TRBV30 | CAWSVGRTGYGYTF | TGTGCCTGGAGTGTAGGCCGGACAGGCTATGGCTACACCTTC
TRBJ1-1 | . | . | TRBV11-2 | CASSPDRQAFF | TGTGCCAGCAGCCCGGACAGACAAGCTTTCTTT
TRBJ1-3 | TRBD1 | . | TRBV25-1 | CASSETGAVWGNTIYF | TGTGCCAGCAGTGAGACAGGGGCCGTTTGGGGAAACACCATATATTTT
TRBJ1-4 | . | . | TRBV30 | CAWETETNEKLFF | TGTGCCTGGGAGACAGAAACTAATGAAAAACTGTTTTTT
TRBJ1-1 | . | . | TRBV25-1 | CASSESGRVGTEAFF | TGTGCCAGCAGTGAATCCGGCAGGGTTGGCACTGAAGCTTTCTTT
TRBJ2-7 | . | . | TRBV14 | CASSQDRSYEQYF | TGTGCCAGCAGCCAAGATCGTAGCTACGAGCAGTACTTC
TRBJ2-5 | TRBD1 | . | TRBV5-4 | CASSAGQGRETQYF | TGTGCCAGCAGCGCGGGACAGGGGAGGGAGACCCAGTACTTC
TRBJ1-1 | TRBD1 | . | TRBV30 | CAWTKGQATEAFF | TGTGCCTGGACTAAGGGACAGGCCACTGAAGCTTTCTTT
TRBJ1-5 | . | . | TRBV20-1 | CSAFRSGPQHF | TGCAGTGCTTTTCGTTCCGGGCCCCAGCATTTT
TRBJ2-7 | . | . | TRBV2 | CASTPHRSDSYEQYF | TGTGCCAGCACCCCCCACAGAAGTGACTCCTACGAGCAGTACTTC
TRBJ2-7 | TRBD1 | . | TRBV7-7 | CASSPTGQGYEQYF | TGTGCTAGCAGTCCGACGGGACAGGGCTACGAGCAGTACTTC
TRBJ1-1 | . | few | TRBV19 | CASSIDSGLSEAFF | TGTGCCAGTAGTATAGATTCCGGACTCTCTGAAGCTTTCTTT
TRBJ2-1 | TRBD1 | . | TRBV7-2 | CASSQDRGRNEQFF | TGTGCCAGCAGCCAAGACAGGGGGAGGAATGAGCAGTTCTTC
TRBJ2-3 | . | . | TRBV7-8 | CASSSTPTSQSTDTQYF | TGTGCCAGCAGCTCTACACCTACTAGCCAGAGCACAGATACGCAGTATTTT
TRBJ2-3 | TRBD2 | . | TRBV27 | CASSLASGTTDTQYF | TGTGCCAGCAGTTTGGCCAGCGGGACCACAGATACGCAGTATTTT
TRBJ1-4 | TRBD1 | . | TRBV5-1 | CASALGTDNEKLFF | TGCGCCAGCGCCCTTGGGACAGATAATGAAAAACTGTTTTTT
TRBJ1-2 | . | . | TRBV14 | CASSQGQGYGYTF | TGTGCCAGCAGCCAAGGGCAGGGGTATGGCTACACCTTC
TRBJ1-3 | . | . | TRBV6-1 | CASPSQGNTIYF | TGTGCCAGCCCAAGTCAGGGAAACACCATATATTTT
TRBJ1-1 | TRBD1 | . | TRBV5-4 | CASSFYQGEAWTEAFF | TGTGCCAGCAGCTTCTACCAGGGGGAAGCGTGGACTGAAGCTTTCTTT
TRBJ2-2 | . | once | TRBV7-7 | CASSFGSLGVTGELFF | TGTGCTAGCAGCTTCGGTAGCCTAGGTGTCACCGGGGAGCTGTTTTTT
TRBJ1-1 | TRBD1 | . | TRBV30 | CAWSRQGVMNTEAFF | TGTGCCTGGAGTAGACAGGGTGTTATGAACACTGAAGCTTTCTTT
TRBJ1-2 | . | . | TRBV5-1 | CASSSQGTGYTF | TGCGCCAGCAGCTCCCAGGGAACTGGCTACACCTTC
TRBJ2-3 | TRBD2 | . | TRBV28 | CASSGGLGGLSTDTQYF | TGTGCCAGCAGTGGAGGGTTGGGGGGACTAAGCACAGATACGCAGTATTTT
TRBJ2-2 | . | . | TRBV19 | CASSIDRGGKTGELFF | TGTGCCAGTAGTATAGATCGGGGTGGGAAAACCGGGGAGCTGTTTTTT
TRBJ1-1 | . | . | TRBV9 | CASSVAPQGRGAFF | TGTGCCAGCAGCGTAGCGCCCCAGGGAAGGGGGGCTTTCTTT
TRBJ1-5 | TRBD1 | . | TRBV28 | CASSFTGGRQPQHF | TGTGCCAGCAGTTTTACAGGGGGCAGGCAGCCCCAGCATTTT
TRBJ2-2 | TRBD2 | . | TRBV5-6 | CASSLVLAGGPGELFF | TGTGCCAGCAGCTTGGTTCTGGCGGGGGGGCCCGGGGAGCTGTTTTTT
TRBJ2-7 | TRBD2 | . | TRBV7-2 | CASSLGGGYEQYF | TGTGCCAGCAGCTTGGGCGGGGGCTACGAGCAGTACTTC
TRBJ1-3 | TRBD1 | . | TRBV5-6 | CASSHLRTGNRNTIYF | TGTGCCAGCAGCCACCTTCGGACAGGGAATAGAAACACCATATATTTT
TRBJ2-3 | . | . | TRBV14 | CASSQARGTDTQYF | TGTGCCAGCAGCCAAGCCAGGGGCACAGATACGCAGTATTTT
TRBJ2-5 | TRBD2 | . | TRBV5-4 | CASSLVGSQRGRWETQYF | TGTGCCAGCAGCTTGGTGGGGTCCCAGCGGGGGAGATGGGAGACCCAGTACTTC
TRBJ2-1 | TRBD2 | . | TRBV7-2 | CASSLLRTSGNEQFF | TGTGCCAGCAGCCTCCTAAGGACTAGCGGGAATGAGCAGTTCTTC